The sequence of this T cell receptor beta chain was determined in a study of T cells after yellow fever vaccination. Study-level information: Preparation used SMART-Seq v4 Ultra Low Input for the low-cell-number fractions. Study-level findings and limits: In FACS-sorted repertoires, abundant clonotypes from the bulk population could appear as contaminants. Faster peaking, at day 5 versus 15, marked a secondary response that was weaker. Clonotypes appearing in both CD4 and CD8 compartments existed, and their share was small.

Germline V gene sequence: CDR1 SEHNR, CDR2 FQNEAQ (reference sequence). This CDR3 is 15 amino acids long. V was shortened by 5 bases and J by 4 bases, with 17 bases between the two germline ends. This clonotype turned up a few times. One entry per CDR3 protein, called by TCRdb with MiXCR from the 5' RACE reads. The table records roughly 100,000 distinct CDR3 sequences, 7.5% to 10% of them present only once. The V and J genes are TRBV7-9 and TRBJ2-5, with D possibly matching TRBD2 (6 bases). The source material was CD8+ T cells not binding an NS4B(214-222) dextramer, sorted from PBMCs, sampled approximately 15 days after the first yellow fever vaccination. This clonotype was obtained from a man younger than 35 who received the YFV17D yellow fever vaccine. The chain's CDR3 is CASSARERLGETQYF. The CDR3 region has the DNA TGTGCCAGCAGCGCCCGGGAGAGGCTCGGAGAGACCCAGTACTTC.